This TCR beta chain is from a study of cytomegalovirus exposure and HLA in healthy donors. 60 Vbeta and 13 Jbeta primers were used in PCR. The repertoire was sequenced with immunoSEQ multiplex PCR; TCRdb's copy has only in-frame clones and lacks some. The sample yields 200,000 or so clones, 75% to 80% seen once. This clone was found a few times. This CDR3 is 15 amino acids long. V lost 2 bases to trimming and J lost 3 bases, with 14 bases between them. Looked up from germline, CDR1 is SGHNT and CDR2 is YYREEE (reference sequence). The chain recombines TRBV5-4 with TRBJ1-2, with D maybe TRBD1 (6 bases). Specimen: PBMCs. The receptor comes from a man younger than 30 in good health and CMV-seronegative. This CDR3 is CASSFDRTVHYGYTF. The CDR3 coding sequence is TGTGCCAGCAGCTTTGATCGGACAGTTCACTATGGCTACACCTTC. The full variable domain, with the rest looked up from reference TRBV5-4 and TRBJ1-2, is ETGVTQSPTHLIKTRGQQVTLRCSSQSGHNTVSWYQQALGQGPQFIFQYYREEENGRGNFPPRFSGLQFPNYSSELNVNALELDDSALYLCASSFDRTVHYGYTFGSGTRLTVV.